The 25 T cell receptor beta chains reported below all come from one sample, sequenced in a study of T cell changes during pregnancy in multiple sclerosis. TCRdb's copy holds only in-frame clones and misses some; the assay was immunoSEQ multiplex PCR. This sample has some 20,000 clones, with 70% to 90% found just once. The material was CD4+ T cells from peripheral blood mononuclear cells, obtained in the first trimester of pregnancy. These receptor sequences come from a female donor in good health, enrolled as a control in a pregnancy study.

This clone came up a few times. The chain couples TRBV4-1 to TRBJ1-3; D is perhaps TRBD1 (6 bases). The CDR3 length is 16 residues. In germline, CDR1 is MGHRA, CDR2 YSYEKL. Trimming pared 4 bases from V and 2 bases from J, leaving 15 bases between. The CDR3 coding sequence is TGCGCCAGCAGCCCTAGGGAGGGGGGGGCTGGAAACACCATATATTTT. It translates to CASSPREGGAGNTIYF.

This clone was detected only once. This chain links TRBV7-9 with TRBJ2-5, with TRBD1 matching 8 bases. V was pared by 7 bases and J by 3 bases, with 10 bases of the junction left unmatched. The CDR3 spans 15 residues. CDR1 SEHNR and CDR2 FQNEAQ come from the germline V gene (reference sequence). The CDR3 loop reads CASTRAGTGEETQYF. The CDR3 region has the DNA TGTGCCAGCACCCGAGCCGGGACAGGTGAAGAGACCCAGTACTTC.

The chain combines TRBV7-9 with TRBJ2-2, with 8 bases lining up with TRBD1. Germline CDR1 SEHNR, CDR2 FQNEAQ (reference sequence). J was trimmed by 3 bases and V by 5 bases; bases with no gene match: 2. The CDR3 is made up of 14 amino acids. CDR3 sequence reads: CASSRQGYTGELFF. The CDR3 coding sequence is TGTGCCAGCAGCCGACAGGGGTACACCGGGGAGCTGTTTTTT. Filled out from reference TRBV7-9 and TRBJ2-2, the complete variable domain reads DTGVSQNPRHKITKRGQNVTFRCDPISEHNRLYWYRQTLGQGPEFLTYFQNEAQLEKSRLLSDRFSAERPKGSFSTLEIQRTEQGDSAMYLCASSRQGYTGELFFGEGSRLTVL.

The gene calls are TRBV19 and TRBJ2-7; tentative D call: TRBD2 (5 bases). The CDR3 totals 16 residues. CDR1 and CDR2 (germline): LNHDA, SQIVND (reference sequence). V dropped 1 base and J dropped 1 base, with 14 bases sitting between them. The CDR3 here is CASSIVRVRRSYEQYF. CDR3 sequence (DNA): TGTGCCAGTAGTATAGTGAGGGTTAGGAGGTCCTACGAGCAGTACTTC.

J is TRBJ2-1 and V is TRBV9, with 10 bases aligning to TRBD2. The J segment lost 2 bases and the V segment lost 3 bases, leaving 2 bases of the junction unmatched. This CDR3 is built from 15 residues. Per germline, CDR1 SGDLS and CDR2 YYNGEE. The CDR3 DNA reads TGTGCCAGCAGCGACGGACTAGCGGCCTACAATGAGCAGTTCTTC. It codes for CASSDGLAAYNEQFF.

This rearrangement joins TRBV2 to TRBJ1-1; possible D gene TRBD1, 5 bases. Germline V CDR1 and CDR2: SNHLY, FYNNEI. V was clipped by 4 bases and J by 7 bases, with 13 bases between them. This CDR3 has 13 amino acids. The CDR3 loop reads CASSVTGYGEAFF. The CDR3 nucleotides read TGTGCCAGCAGTGTAACAGGATATGGTGAAGCTTTCTTT.

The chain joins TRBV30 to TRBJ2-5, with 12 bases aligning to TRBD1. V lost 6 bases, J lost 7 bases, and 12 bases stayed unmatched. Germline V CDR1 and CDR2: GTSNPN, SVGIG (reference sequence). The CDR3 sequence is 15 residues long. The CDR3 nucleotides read TGTGCCTGTGCCCGGGACAGGGGGCATGTTGGGACCCAGTACTTC. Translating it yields CACARDRGHVGTQYF.

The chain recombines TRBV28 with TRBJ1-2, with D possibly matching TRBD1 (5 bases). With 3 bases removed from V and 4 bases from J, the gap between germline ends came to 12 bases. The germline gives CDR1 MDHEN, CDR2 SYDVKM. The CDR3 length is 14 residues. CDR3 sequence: CASSLGGGTYGYTF. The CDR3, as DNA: TGTGCCAGCAGTTTGGGGGGGGGTACCTATGGCTACACCTTC.

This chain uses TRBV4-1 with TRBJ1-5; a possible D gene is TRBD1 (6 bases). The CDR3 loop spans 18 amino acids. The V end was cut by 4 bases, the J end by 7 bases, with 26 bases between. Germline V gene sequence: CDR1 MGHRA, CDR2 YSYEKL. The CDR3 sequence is CASSPTPDSLAGRQPQHF. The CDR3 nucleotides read TGCGCCAGCAGCCCTACCCCGGACAGCTTGGCGGGTCGGCAGCCCCAGCATTTT.

This chain's CDR3 is CASSSAGNGELFF. The CDR3 DNA reads as TGTGCCAGCAGTTCTGCGGGGAACGGGGAGCTGTTTTTT. This chain links TRBV6-6 with TRBJ2-2; perhaps TRBD2 as D (6 bases). This CDR3 spans 13 amino acids. CDR1 is MNHNY and CDR2 is SVGAGI in the germline V gene (reference sequence). The ends were cut back, 4 bases at V and 7 bases at J, with 10 bases in the middle.

The CDR3 DNA reads TGTGCCAGCAGTGAAGTCGCAGGTACCTACGAGCAGTACTTC. Amino acids: CASSEVAGTYEQYF. The chain combines TRBV6-1 with TRBJ2-7; D is uncertain. V was trimmed by 1 base and J by 2 bases, leaving 9 bases between them. The CDR3 is 14 amino acids. CDR1 and CDR2 from the germline V gene are MNHNS and SASEGT.

The DNA for the CDR3 is TGTGCCGTAAACCGGGCAGGGGGCGGCACTGAAGCTTTCTTT. It is translated as CAVNRAGGGTEAFF. V gene TRBV19 combines with J gene TRBJ1-1; 8 nucleotides line up with TRBD1. Germline V gene data show CDR1 as LNHDA and CDR2 as SQIVND (reference sequence). The V segment lost 11 bases and the J segment 4 bases; nucleotides outside the gene matches: 12. The CDR3 spans 14 residues.

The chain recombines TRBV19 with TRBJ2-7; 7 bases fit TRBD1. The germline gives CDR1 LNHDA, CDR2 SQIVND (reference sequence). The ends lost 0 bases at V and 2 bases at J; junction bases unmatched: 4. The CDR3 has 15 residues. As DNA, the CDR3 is TGTGCCAGTAGTATAGACCGACAGGGCCCCTACGAGCAGTACTTC. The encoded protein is CASSIDRQGPYEQYF. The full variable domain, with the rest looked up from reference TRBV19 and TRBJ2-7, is DGGITQSPKYLFRKEGQNVTLSCEQNLNHDAMYWYRQDPGQGLRLIYYSQIVNDFQKGDIAEGYSVSREKKESFPLTVTSAQKNPTAFYLCASSIDRQGPYEQYFGPGTRLTVT.

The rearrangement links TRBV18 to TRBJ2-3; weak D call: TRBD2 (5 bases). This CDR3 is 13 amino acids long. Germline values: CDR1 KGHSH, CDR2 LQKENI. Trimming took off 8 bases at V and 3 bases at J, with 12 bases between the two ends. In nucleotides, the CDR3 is TGTGCCAGCCTCGATAGGGAGACAGATACGCAGTATTTT. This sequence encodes CASLDRETDTQYF. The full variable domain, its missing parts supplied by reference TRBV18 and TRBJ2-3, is NAGVMQNPRHLVRRRGQEARLRCSPMKGHSHVYWYRQLPEEGLKFMVYLQKENIIDESGMPKERFSAEFPKEGPSILRIQQVVRGDSAAYFCASLDRETDTQYFGPGTRLTVL.

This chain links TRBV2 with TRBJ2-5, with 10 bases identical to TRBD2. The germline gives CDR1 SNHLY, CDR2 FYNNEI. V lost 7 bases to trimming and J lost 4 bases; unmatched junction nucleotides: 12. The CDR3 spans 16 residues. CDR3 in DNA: TGTGCCAGCAACCACCCCCGGACTAGCGGCTTAGAGACCCAGTACTTC. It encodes CASNHPRTSGLETQYF. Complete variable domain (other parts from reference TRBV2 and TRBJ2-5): EPEVTQTPSHQVTQMGQEVILRCVPISNHLYFYWYRQILGQKVEFLVSFYNNEISEKSEIFDDQFSVERPDGSNFTLKIRSTKLEDSAMYFCASNHPRTSGLETQYFGPGTRLLVL.

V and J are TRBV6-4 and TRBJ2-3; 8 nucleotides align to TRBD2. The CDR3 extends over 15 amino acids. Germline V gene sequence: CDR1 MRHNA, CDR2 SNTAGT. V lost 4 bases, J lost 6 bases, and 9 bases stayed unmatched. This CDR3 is CASSGRAGASDTQYF. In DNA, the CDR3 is TGTGCCAGCAGTGGTCGAGCGGGGGCCTCTGATACGCAGTATTTT.

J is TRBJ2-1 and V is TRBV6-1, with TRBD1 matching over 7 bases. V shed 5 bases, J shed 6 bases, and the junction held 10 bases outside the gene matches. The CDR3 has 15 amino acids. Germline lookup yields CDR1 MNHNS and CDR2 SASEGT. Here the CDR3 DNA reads TGTGCCAGCAGTCCCTACCCTAGGACAGGCAATGAGCAGTTCTTC. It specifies CASSPYPRTGNEQFF.

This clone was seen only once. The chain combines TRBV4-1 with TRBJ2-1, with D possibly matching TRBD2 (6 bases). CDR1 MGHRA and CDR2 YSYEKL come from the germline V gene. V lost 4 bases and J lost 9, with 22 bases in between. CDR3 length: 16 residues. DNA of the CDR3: TGCGCCAGCAGCCCATTCCGGGACTCCTTTTTAGGTGAGCAGTTCTTC. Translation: CASSPFRDSFLGEQFF.

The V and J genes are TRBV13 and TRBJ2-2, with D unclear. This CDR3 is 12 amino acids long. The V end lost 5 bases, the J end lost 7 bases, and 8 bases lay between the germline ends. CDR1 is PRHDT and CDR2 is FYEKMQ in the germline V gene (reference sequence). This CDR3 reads CASSLPVGELFF. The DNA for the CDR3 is TGTGCCAGCAGCCTCCCTGTCGGGGAGCTGTTTTTT. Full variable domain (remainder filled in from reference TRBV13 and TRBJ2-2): AAGVIQSPRHLIKEKRETATLKCYPIPRHDTVYWYQQGPGQDPQFLISFYEKMQSDKGSIPDRFSAQQFSDYHSELNMSSLELGDSALYFCASSLPVGELFFGEGSRLTVL.

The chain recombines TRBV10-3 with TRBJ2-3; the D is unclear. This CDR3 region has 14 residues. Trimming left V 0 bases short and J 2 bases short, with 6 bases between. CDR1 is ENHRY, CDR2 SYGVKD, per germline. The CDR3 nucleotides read TGTGCCATCAGTGAGTCGGGCGACACAGATACGCAGTATTTT. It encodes CAISESGDTDTQYF.

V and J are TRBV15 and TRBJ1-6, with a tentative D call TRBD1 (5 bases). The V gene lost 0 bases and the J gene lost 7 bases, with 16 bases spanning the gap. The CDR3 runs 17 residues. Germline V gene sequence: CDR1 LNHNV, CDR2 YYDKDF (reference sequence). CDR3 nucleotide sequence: TGTGCCACCAGCAGAGACCACCCCGGGGGTCGGAATTCACCCCTCCACTTT. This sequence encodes CATSRDHPGGRNSPLHF.

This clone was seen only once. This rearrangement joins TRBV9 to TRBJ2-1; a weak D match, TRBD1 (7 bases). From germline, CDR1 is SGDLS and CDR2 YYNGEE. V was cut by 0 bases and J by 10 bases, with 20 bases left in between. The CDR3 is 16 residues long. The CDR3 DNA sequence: TGTGCCAGCAGCGTAGCTGGCGGGACAGCAACGGGCGAGCAGTTCTTC. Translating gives CASSVAGGTATGEQFF.

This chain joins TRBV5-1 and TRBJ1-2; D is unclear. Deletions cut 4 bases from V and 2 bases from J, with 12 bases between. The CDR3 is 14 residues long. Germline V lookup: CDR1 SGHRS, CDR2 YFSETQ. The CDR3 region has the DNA TGCGCCAGCAGCGTGTCACATTCAAACTATGGCTACACCTTC. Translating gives CASSVSHSNYGYTF.

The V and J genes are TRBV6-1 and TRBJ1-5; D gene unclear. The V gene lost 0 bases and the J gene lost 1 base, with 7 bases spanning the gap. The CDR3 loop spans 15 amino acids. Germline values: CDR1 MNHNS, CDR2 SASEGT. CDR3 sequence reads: CASSEARGSNQPQHF. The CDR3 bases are TGTGCCAGCAGTGAAGCCCGAGGGAGCAATCAGCCCCAGCATTTT.

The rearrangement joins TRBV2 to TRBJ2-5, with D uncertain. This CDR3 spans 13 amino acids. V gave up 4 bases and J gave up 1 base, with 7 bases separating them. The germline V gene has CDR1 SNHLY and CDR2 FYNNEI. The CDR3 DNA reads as TGTGCCAGCAGTGTAGAGGTCCAAGAGACCCAGTACTTC. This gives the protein CASSVEVQETQYF.